Listed below are T cell receptor beta chains from one sample, sequenced in a study of response to subunit inactivated influenza vaccine. TCRdb fed the RT-PCR reads into MiXCR, producing one record per CDR3 protein. The table records about 650,000 distinct CDR3 sequences, roughly 14% of them present only once. Specimen: PBMCs from blood, collected roughly 12 days after vaccination. The origin of the receptors is a man over 45 who received an inactivated influenza vaccine. Each CDR3 is given with its conserved first and last residue. Fields, in order: clone size, D gene, J gene, V gene, CDR3 protein, CDR3 DNA. The D gene is left open where the match is weak. Expanded clones get a size class; other rows say once, few or many, or leave the size out.

many NA TRBJ2-1 TRBV6-5 CASSYDRDEPGSYNEQFF TGTGCCAGCAGTTACGACAGAGACGAGCCGGGGTCCTACAATGAGCAGTTCTTC
few NA TRBJ2-2 TRBV10-2 CATCRGERTGELFF TGCGCCACCTGTAGGGGGGAGCGAACCGGGGAGCTGTTTTTT
NA NA TRBJ1-5 TRBV5-6 CASSWGGSGTSNQPQHF TGTGCCAGCAGCTGGGGGGGAAGTGGGACATCCAATCAGCCCCAGCATTTT
few TRBD1 TRBJ1-6 TRBV11-1 CASSSGQGGSSYNSPLHF TGTGCCAGCAGCTCAGGACAGGGGGGGAGCTCCTATAATTCACCCCTCCACTTT
few TRBD2 TRBJ2-3 TRBV5-1 CASSLEGTSGFTDTQYF TGCGCCAGCAGCTTGGAAGGGACTAGCGGCTTCACAGATACGCAGTATTTT
many NA TRBJ2-3 TRBV20-1 CSASGVRGGTDTQYF TGCAGTGCTAGTGGCGTCCGGGGTGGCACAGATACGCAGTATTTT
many TRBD1 TRBJ1-5 TRBV6-2/TRBV6-3 CASTTGEGQPQHF TGTGCCAGCACGACAGGGGAGGGTCAGCCCCAGCATTTT
NA NA TRBJ1-1 TRBV27 CASSSLASGPEAFF TGTGCCAGCAGTTCCCTAGCCTCGGGACCAGAAGCTTTCTTT
once TRBD2 TRBJ2-1 TRBV6-2/TRBV6-3 CASTFGLAGGRDEQFF TGTGCCAGCACCTTTGGACTAGCGGGAGGGAGGGATGAGCAGTTCTTC
NA NA TRBJ1-1 TRBV20-1 CSARAGNTEAFF TGCAGTGCTAGAGCAGGAAACACTGAAGCTTTCTTT
NA NA TRBJ2-5 TRBV14 CASSQGLREAETQYF TGTGCCAGCAGCCAAGGTCTCAGGGAGGCCGAGACCCAGTACTTC
few TRBD2 TRBJ2-7 TRBV20-1 CSASLAGGPSEQYF TGCAGTGCTAGCCTAGCGGGAGGGCCGAGCGAGCAGTACTTC
NA TRBD2 TRBJ2-7 TRBV6-1 CASADGTSGRSSYEQYF TGTGCCAGCGCCGATGGGACTAGCGGGAGGAGCTCCTACGAGCAGTACTTC
few NA TRBJ1-4 TRBV5-1 CASSSTSEKLFF TGCGCCAGCAGCTCTACATCAGAAAAACTGTTTTTT
NA NA TRBJ2-2 TRBV6-1 CASRTVSTGELFF TGTGCCAGCAGGACAGTGTCCACCGGGGAGCTGTTTTTT
NA TRBD1 TRBJ2-5 TRBV7-8 CASSLNRGGETQYF TGTGCCAGCAGCCTCAACAGGGGTGGGGAGACCCAGTACTTC
few NA TRBJ2-1 TRBV4-1 CASSQDWFGEQFF TGCGCCAGCAGCCAAGATTGGTTCGGTGAGCAGTTCTTC
NA TRBD2 TRBJ2-1 TRBV4-1 CASSQDSLAGGPNEQFF TGCGCCAGCAGCCAAGACTCGCTAGCGGGGGGGCCGAATGAGCAGTTCTTC
many NA TRBJ1-2 TRBV5-1 CASSEGISNYGYTF TGCGCCAGCAGCGAGGGAATATCTAACTATGGCTACACCTTC
NA TRBD1 TRBJ2-3 TRBV6-5 CASSYFGTGARDTQYF TGTGCCAGCAGTTATTTCGGGACAGGGGCCCGAGATACGCAGTATTTT
few TRBD1 TRBJ2-2 TRBV24-1 CATSDAGGLAGELFF TGTGCCACCAGTGATGCAGGGGGTTTAGCCGGGGAGCTGTTTTTT
NA NA TRBJ2-7 TRBV4-1 CASSQVIQTYEQYF TGCGCCAGCAGCCAAGTAATACAGACCTACGAGCAGTACTTC
NA NA TRBJ2-5 TRBV9 CASARGREETQYF TGTGCCAGCGCCAGGGGACGAGAAGAGACCCAGTACTTC